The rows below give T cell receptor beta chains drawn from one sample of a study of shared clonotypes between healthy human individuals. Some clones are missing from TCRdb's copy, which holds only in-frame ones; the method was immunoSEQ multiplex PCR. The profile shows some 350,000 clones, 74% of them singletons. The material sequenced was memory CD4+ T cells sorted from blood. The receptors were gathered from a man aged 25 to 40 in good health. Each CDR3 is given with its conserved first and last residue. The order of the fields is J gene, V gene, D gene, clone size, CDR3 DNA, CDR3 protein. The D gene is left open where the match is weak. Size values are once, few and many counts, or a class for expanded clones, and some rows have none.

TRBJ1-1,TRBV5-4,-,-,TGTGCCAGCAGCTTGAAGACAGCTGACACTGAAGCTTTCTTT,CASSLKTADTEAFF
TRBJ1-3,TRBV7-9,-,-,TGTGCCAGCAGCTTCCGGGGAGGGCAAGGAAACACCATATATTTT,CASSFRGGQGNTIYF
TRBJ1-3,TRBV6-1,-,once,TGTGCCAGTTGGGGAGGAAACACCATATATTTT,CASWGGNTIYF
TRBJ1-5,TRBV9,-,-,TGTGCCAGCAGCGTAGCATCAGGTCAGCCCCAGCATTTT,CASSVASGQPQHF
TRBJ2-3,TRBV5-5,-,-,TGTGCCAGCAGTTTGGCATGGTCGACTACGCAGTATTTT,CASSLAWSTTQYF
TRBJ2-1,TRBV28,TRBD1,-,TGTGCCAGCAGTTCCGACAGGGAACGGTTCTTC,CASSSDRERFF
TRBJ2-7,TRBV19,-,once,TGTGCCAGTAGTTTCCCGGGGAGCTCCTACGAGCAGTACTTC,CASSFPGSSYEQYF
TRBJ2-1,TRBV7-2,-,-,TGTGCCAGCAGCCCTGTGGGGGCTAGAGGGTTCGATGAGCAGTTCTTC,CASSPVGARGFDEQFF
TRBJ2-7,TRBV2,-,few,TGTGCCAGCAGTGAACGGGGCTACGAGCAGTACTTC,CASSERGYEQYF
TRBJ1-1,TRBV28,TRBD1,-,TGTGCCACCCAACCACCGGGACAGCGTTTAGCTTTCTTT,CATQPPGQRLAFF
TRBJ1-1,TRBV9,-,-,TGTGCCAGCAGCGGCGCACTATCTTCAAACACTGAAGCTTTCTTT,CASSGALSSNTEAFF
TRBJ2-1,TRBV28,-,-,TGTGCCAGCGTTGGGGGAAAAGGGTACAATGAGCAGTTCTTC,CASVGGKGYNEQFF
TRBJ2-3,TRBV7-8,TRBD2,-,TGTGCCAGCAGCTTAGTCGCCTTACTAGCGGGAGTGGATACGCAGTATTTT,CASSLVALLAGVDTQYF
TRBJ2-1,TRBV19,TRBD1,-,TGTGCCAGTAGTGTCCGGGACAGAGCCTACAATGAGCAGTTCTTC,CASSVRDRAYNEQFF
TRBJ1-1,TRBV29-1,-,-,TGCAGCGTCGAAGGGCAGGGCTGGACTGAAGCTTTCTTT,CSVEGQGWTEAFF
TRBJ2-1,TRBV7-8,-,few,TGTGCCAGCAGCCCCCGGGGCTCCTACAATGAGCAGTTCTTC,CASSPRGSYNEQFF
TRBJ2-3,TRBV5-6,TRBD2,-,TGTGCCAGCAGCTTTAGGACTAGCAGAGATACGCAGTATTTT,CASSFRTSRDTQYF
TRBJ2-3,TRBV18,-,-,TGTGCCAGCTCACCCGGAGGGGTCGCAACAGATACGCAGTATTTT,CASSPGGVATDTQYF
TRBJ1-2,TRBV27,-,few,TGTGCCAGCAGAGGGTTCCGGGACTCATATGGCTACACCTTC,CASRGFRDSYGYTF
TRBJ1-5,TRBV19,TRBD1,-,TGTGCCAGTAGCGGGGACAGCTATCAGCCCCAGCATTTT,CASSGDSYQPQHF
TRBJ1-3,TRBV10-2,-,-,TGCGCCAGCAGTGAAACGGCTAGCTCTGGAAACACCATATATTTT,CASSETASSGNTIYF
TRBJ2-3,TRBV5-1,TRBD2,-,TGCGCCAGCAGCTTGGGACTAGCGGGAGATCGGCATACGCAGTATTTT,CASSLGLAGDRHTQYF
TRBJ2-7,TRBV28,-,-,TGTGCCAGCAGTTCACACACGAGACTGCCCTACGAGCAGTACTTC,CASSSHTRLPYEQYF
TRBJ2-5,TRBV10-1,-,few,TGCGCCAGCAGTGATAGCAGGGCGGGGGAGACCCAGTACTTC,CASSDSRAGETQYF